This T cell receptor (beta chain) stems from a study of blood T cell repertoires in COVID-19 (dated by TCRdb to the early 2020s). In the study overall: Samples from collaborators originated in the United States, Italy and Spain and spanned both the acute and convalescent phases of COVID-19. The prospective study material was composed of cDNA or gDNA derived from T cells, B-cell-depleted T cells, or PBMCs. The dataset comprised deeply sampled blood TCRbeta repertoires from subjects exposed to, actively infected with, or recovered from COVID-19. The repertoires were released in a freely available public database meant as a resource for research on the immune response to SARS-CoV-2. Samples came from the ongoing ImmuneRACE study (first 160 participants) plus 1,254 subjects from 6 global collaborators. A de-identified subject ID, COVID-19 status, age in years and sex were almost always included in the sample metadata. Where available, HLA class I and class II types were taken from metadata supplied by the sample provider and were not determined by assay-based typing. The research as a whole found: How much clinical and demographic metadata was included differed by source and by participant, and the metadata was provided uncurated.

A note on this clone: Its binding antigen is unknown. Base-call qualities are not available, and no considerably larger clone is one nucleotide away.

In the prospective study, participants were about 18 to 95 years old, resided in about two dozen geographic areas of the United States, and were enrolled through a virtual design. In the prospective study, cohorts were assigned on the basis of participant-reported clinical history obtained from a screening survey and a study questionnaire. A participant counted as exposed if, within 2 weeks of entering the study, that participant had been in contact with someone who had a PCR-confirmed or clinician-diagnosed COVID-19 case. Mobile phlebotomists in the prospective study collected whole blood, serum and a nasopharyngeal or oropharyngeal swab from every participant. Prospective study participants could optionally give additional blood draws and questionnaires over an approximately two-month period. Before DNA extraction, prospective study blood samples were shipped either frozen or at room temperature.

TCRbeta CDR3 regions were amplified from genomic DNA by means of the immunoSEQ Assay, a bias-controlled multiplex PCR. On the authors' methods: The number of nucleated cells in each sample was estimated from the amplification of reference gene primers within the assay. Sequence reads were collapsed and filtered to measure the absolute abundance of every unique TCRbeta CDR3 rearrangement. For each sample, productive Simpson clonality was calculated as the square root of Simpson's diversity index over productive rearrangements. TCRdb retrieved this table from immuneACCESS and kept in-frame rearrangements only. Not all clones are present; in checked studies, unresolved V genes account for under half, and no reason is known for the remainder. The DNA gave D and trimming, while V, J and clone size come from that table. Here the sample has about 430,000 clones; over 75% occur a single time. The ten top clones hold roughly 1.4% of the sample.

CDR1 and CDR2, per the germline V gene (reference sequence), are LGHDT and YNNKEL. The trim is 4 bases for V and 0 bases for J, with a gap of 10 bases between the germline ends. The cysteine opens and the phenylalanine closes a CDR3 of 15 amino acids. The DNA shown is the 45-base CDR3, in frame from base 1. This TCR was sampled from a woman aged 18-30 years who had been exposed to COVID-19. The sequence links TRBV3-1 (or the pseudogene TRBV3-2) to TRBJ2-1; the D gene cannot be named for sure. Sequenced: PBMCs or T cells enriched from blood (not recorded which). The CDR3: CASSPPESSYNEQFF. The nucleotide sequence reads TGTGCCAGCAGCCCACCAGAAAGCTCCTACAATGAGCAGTTCTTC.